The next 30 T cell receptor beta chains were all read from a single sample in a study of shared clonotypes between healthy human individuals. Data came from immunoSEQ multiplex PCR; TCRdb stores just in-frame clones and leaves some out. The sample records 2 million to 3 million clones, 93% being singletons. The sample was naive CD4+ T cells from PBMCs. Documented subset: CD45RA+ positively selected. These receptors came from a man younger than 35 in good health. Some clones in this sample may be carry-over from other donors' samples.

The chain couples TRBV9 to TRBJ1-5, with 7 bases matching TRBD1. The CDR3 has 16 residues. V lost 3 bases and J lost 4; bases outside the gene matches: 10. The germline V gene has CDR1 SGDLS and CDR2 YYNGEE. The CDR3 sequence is CASSGPPGQLNQPQHF. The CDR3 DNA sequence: TGTGCCAGCAGCGGACCTCCGGGACAGTTAAATCAGCCCCAGCATTTT.

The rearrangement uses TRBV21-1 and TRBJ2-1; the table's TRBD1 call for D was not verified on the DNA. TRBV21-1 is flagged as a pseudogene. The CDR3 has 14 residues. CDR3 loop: CASSRTGSYNEQFF. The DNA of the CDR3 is TGTGCCAGCAGCCGGACAGGCAGCTACAATGAGCAGTTCTTC.

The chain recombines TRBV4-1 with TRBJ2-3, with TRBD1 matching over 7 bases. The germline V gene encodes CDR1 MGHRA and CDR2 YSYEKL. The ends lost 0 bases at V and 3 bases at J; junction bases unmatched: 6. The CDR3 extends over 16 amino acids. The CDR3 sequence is CASSQDPTGRTDTQYF. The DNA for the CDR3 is TGCGCCAGCAGCCAAGATCCGACAGGGCGGACAGATACGCAGTATTTT.

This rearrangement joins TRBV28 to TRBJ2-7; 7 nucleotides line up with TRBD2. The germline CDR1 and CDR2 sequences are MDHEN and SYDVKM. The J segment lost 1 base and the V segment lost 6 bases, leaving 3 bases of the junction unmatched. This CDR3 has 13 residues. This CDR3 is CASRGAGSYEQYF. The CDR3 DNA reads TGTGCCAGCAGGGGAGCGGGGTCCTACGAGCAGTACTTC.

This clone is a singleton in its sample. This chain's CDR3 is CASSTAGANTGELFF. CDR3 DNA sequence: TGTGCCAGCTCAACTGCAGGGGCTAACACCGGGGAGCTGTTTTTT. This rearrangement joins TRBV18 to TRBJ2-2; TRBD1 is a possible D gene (6 bases). CDR1 is KGHSH and CDR2 is LQKENI in the germline V gene. V lost 5 bases and J 2 bases, leaving 12 bases between the germline ends. There are 15 residues in the CDR3.

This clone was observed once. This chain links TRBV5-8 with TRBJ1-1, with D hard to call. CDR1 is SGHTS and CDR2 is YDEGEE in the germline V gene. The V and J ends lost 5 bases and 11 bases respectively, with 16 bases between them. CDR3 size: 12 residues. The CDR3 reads CASSWKQAGAFF. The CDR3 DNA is TGTGCCAGCAGTTGGAAGCAGGCGGGGGCTTTCTTT.

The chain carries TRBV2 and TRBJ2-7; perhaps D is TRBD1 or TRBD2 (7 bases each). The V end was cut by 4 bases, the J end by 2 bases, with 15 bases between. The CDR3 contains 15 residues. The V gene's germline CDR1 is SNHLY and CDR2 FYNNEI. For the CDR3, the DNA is TGTGCCAGCAGTGGGGGAGGGGGCACTCCCTACGAGCAGTACTTC. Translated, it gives CASSGGGGTPYEQYF.

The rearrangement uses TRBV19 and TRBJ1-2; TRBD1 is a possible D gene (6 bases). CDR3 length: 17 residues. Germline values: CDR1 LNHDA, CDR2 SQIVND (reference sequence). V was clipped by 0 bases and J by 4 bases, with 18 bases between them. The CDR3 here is CASSIDLGRTVGYGYTF. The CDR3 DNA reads TGTGCCAGTAGTATAGATCTTGGGAGGACAGTCGGCTATGGCTACACCTTC.

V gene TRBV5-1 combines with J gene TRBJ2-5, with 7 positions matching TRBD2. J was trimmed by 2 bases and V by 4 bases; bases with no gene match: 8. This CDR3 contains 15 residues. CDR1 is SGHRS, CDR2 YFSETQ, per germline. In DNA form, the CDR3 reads TGCGCCAGCAGCGAGGGACTATTCGAACAAGAGACCCAGTACTTC. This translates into CASSEGLFEQETQYF.

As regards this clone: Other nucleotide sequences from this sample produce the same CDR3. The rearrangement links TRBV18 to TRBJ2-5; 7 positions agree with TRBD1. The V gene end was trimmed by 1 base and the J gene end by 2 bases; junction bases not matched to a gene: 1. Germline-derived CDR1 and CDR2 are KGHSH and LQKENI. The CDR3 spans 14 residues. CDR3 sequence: CASSPRTGQETQYF. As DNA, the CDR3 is TGTGCCAGCTCACCACGGACAGGACAAGAGACCCAGTACTTC.

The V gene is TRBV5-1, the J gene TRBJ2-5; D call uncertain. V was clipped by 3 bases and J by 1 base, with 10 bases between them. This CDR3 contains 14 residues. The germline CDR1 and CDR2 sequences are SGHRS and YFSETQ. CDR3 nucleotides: TGCGCCAGCAGCTCGGCGACCTCCCAAGAGACCCAGTACTTC. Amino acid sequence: CASSSATSQETQYF. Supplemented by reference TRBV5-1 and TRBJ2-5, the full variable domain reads KAGVTQTPRYLIKTRGQQVTLSCSPISGHRSVSWYQQTPGQGLQFLFEYFSETQRNKGNFPGRFSGRQFSNSRSEMNVSTLELGDSALYLCASSSATSQETQYFGPGTRLLVL.

The CDR3 DNA reads TGTGCCAGCAGTAATAGACCGAGCTACGAGCAGTACTTC. Translated, it gives CASSNRPSYEQYF. The chain combines TRBV27 with TRBJ2-7; D unclear. Germline CDR1 is MNHEY and CDR2 is SMNVEV (reference sequence). Trimming left V 5 bases short and J 3 bases short, with 11 bases between. CDR3 length: 13 amino acids.

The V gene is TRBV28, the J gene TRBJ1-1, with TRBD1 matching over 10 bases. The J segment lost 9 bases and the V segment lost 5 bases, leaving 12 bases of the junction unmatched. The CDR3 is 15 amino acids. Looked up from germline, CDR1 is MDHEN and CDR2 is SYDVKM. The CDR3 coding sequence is TGTGCCAGCAGTGGACAAGACAGGGGGCATGAGCAAGCTTTCTTT. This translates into CASSGQDRGHEQAFF.

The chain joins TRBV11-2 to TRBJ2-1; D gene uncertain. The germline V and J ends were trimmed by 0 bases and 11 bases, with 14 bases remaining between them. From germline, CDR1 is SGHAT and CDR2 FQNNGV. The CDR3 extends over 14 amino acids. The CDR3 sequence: CASSLDFAAGQQFF. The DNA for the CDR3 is TGTGCCAGCAGCTTAGATTTTGCGGCAGGCCAGCAGTTCTTC. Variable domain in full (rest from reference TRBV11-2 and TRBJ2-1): EAGVAQSPRYKIIEKRQSVAFWCNPISGHATLYWYQQILGQGPKLLIQFQNNGVVDDSQLPKDRFSAERLKGVDSTLKIQPAKLEDSAVYLCASSLDFAAGQQFFGPGTRLTVL.

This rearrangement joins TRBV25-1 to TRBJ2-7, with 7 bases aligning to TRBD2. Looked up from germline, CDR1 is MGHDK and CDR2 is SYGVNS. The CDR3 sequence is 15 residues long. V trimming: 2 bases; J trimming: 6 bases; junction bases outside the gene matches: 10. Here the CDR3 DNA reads TGTGCCAGCAGTGAAATTTATGGGGTAGCGGGCGAGCAGTACTTC. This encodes CASSEIYGVAGEQYF.

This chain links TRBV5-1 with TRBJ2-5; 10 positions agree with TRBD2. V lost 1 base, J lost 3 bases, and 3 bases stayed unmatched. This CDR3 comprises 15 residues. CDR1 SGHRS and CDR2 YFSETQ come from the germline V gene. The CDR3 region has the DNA TGCGCCAGCAGCTTGTTTGGACTAGCGGAAGAGACCCAGTACTTC. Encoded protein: CASSLFGLAEETQYF.

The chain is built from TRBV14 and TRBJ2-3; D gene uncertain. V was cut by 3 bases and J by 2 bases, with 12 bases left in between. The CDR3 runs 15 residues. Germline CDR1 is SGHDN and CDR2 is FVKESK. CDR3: CASSHRRDYTDTQYF. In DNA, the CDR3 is TGTGCCAGCAGCCACCGAAGGGATTACACAGATACGCAGTATTTT. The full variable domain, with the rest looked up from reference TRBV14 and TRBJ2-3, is EAGVTQFPSHSVIEKGQTVTLRCDPISGHDNLYWYRRVMGKEIKFLLHFVKESKQDESGMPNNRFLAERTGGTYSTLKVQPAELEDSGVYFCASSHRRDYTDTQYFGPGTRLTVL.

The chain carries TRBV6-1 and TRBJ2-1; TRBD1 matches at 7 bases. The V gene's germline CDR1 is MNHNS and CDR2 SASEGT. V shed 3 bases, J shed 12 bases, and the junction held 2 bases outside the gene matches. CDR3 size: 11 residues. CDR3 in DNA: TGTGCCAGCAGTGAGGCAGGGGGGCAGTTCTTC. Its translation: CASSEAGGQFF.

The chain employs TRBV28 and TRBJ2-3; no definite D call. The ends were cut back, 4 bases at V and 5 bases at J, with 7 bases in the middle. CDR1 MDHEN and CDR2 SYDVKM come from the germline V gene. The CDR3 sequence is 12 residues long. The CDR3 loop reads CASSYIVDTQYF. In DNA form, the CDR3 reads TGTGCCAGCAGTTACATTGTAGATACGCAGTATTTT. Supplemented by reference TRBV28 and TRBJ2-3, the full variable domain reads DVKVTQSSRYLVKRTGEKVFLECVQDMDHENMFWYRQDPGLGLRLIYFSYDVKMKEKGDIPEGYSVSREKKERFSLILESASTNQTSMYLCASSYIVDTQYFGPGTRLTVL.

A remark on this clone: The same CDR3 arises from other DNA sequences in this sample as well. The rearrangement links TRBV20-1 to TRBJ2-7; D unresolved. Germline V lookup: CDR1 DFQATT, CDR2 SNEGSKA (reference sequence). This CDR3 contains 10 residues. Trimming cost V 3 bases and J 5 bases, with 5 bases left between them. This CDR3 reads CSASGNEQYF. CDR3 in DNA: TGCAGTGCTAGTGGGAACGAGCAGTACTTC.

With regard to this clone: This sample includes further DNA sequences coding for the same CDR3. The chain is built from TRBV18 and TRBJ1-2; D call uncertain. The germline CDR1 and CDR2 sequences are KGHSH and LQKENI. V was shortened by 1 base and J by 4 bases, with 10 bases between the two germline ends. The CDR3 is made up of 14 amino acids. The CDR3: CASSPQGAVYGYTF. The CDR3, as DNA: TGTGCCAGCTCACCACAGGGCGCGGTCTATGGCTACACCTTC. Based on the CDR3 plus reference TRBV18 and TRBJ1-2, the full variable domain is NAGVMQNPRHLVRRRGQEARLRCSPMKGHSHVYWYRQLPEEGLKFMVYLQKENIIDESGMPKERFSAEFPKEGPSILRIQQVVRGDSAAYFCASSPQGAVYGYTFGSGTRLTVV.

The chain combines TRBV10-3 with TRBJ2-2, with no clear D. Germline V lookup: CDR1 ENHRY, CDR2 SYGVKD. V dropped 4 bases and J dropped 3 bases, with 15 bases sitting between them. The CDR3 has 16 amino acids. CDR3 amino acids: CAISALGSQDTGELFF. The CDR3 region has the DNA TGTGCCATCAGTGCCCTGGGTAGTCAGGACACCGGGGAGCTGTTTTTT.

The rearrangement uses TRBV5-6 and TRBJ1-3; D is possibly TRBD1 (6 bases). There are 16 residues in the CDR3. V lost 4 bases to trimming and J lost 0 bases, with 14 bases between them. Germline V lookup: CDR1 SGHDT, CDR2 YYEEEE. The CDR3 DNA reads TGTGCCAGCAGCGGTTGGGACACCCGCTCTGGAAACACCATATATTTT. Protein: CASSGWDTRSGNTIYF.

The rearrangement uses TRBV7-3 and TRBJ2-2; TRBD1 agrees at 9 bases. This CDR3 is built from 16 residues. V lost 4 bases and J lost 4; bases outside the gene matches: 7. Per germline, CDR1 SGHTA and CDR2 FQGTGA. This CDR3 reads CASSSPGQGATGELFF. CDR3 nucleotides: TGTGCCAGCAGCTCCCCGGGACAGGGTGCCACCGGGGAGCTGTTTTTT.

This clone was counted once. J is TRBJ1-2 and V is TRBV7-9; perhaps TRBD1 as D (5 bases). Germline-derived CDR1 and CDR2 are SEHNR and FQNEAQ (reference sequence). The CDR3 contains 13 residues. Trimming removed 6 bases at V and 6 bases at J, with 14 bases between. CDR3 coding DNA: TGTGCCAGCAGTCGGGGCCTGTTGGATGGCTACACCTTC. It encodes CASSRGLLDGYTF. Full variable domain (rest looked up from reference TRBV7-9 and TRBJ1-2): DTGVSQNPRHKITKRGQNVTFRCDPISEHNRLYWYRQTLGQGPEFLTYFQNEAQLEKSRLLSDRFSAERPKGSFSTLEIQRTEQGDSAMYLCASSRGLLDGYTFGSGTRLTVV.

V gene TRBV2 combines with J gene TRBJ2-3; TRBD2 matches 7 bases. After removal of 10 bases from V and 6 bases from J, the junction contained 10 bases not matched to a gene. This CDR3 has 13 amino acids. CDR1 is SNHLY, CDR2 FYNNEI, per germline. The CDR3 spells CATGLEMGDTQYF. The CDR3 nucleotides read TGTGCCACCGGACTAGAGATGGGGGATACGCAGTATTTT.

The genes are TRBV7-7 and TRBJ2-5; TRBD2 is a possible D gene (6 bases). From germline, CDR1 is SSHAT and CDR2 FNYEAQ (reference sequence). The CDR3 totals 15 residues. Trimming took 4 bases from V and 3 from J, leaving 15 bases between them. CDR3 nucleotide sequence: TGTGCCAGCAGCTCCAGACTAGTGGGCGAAGAGACCCAGTACTTC. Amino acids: CASSSRLVGEETQYF.

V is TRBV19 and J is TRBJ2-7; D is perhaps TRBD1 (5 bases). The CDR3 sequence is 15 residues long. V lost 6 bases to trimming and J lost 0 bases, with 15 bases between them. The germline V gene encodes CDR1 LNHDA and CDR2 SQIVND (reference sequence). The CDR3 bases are TGTGCCAGTAGCCCGCGACAGACCTTCTCCTACGAGCAGTACTTC. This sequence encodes CASSPRQTFSYEQYF.

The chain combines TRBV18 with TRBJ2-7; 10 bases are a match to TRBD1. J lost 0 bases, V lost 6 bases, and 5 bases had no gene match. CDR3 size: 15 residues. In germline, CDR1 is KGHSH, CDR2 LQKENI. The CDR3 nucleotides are TGTGCCAGCTCCTCCGGACAGGGGGGCTCCTACGAGCAGTACTTC. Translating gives CASSSGQGGSYEQYF.

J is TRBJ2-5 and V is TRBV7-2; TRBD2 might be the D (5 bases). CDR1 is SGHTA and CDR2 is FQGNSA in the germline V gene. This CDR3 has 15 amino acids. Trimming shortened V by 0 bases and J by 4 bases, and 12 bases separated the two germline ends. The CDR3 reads CASSLAAERVETQYF. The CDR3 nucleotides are TGTGCCAGCAGCTTAGCGGCAGAGAGGGTAGAGACCCAGTACTTC.